Here is one TCR beta chain with its context. TCRdb analysed the 5' RACE reads with MiXCR anew, one entry per CDR3 protein. This repertoire shows about 60,000 distinct CDR3 sequences, around 30% found once; its top ten account for 2.3%. The origin of this receptor is a female donor with breast cancer. The sequencing input was tumor-infiltrating naive CD4+ T cells sorted from the breast tumor. Subset given: naive CD4+ T cells, CD4+CD45RA+CD25-.

In DNA form, the CDR3 reads TGTGCCAGCAGCCGAGGACTAGAGGTCGGGGAGCTGTTTTTT. This translates into CASSRGLEVGELFF. The rearrangement links TRBV7-9 to TRBJ2-2, with TRBD2 identical over 7 bases. Germline trimming cut 5 bases from V and 7 bases from J; bases unmatched to any gene: 7. Germline CDR1 is SEHNR and CDR2 is FQNEAQ (reference sequence). This CDR3 has 14 residues.